This TCR beta chain appears in the sequencing data of a study of liver allograft versus peripheral blood T cells. Study as a whole: Within transplanted livers, the T cell receptor repertoires were examined and compared against the repertoires present in the peripheral blood of liver transplant recipients.

Germline lookup yields CDR1 LNHNV and CDR2 YYDKDF (reference sequence). V dropped 8 bases and J dropped 7; count of bases not matched to a gene: 10. The CDR3 length is 13 residues. One entry per CDR3 protein, called by TCRdb with MiXCR from the reads. The table lists several hundred distinct CDR3 sequences, more than 30% of them singletons. Whole-study results and caveats: Intra-allograft T cell receptor repertoires in the liver reportedly differed from peripheral blood repertoires.

Remarks on this clonotype: The antigen remains undetermined.

V and J are TRBV15 and TRBJ1-1; 7 nucleotides align to TRBD1. This receptor was taken from a human patient who had a liver transplant. Some T cells may be provided by the graft donor. The CDR3 protein is CATSLGGQNEAFF. CDR3 DNA sequence: TGTGCCACCTCTCTGGGGGGACAGAATGAAGCTTTCTTT.